These T cell receptor beta chains were read from a single sample in a study of molecular identifiers for immune sequencing clone quantification. Via MiXCR, TCRdb re-called the PCR reads, giving one row per CDR3 protein. The sample records some 590,000 distinct CDR3 sequences, about 25% being singletons. Sequencing used naive CD8+ T cells from blood, with Jurkat cell RNA spiked in. These TCRs come from a human donor in good health. Some libraries in this study had Jurkat cell RNA spiked in. Both conserved end residues are part of each CDR3. The D gene is left open where the match is weak. For some rows the clone size is stated as once, few or many, or as a class when expanded; others skip it.

d_call: -; v_call: TRBV6-4; clone_size: -; j_call: TRBJ1-2; cdr3_nt: TGTGCCAGCAGTGACGGTTTCAGGGAGCCCTTTCCAACGACCCAGACCCTCTATGGCTACACCTTC; cdr3_aa: CASSDGFREPFPTTQTLYGYTF
d_call: TRBD2; v_call: TRBV18; clone_size: many; j_call: TRBJ2-3; cdr3_nt: TGTGCCAGCTCACCACCTAGCGGGATCACAGATACGCAGTATTTT; cdr3_aa: CASSPPSGITDTQYF
d_call: TRBD1; v_call: TRBV3-1; clone_size: -; j_call: TRBJ2-2; cdr3_nt: TGTGCCAGCCGTACCGGGCAGGGGGCCACCGGGGAGCTGTTTTTT; cdr3_aa: CASRTGQGATGELFF
d_call: TRBD1; v_call: TRBV7-9; clone_size: many; j_call: TRBJ2-7; cdr3_nt: TGTGCCAGCAGCTTTGGGGACAGGGACTACGAGCAGTACTTC; cdr3_aa: CASSFGDRDYEQYF
d_call: TRBD1; v_call: TRBV6-5; clone_size: many; j_call: TRBJ2-7; cdr3_nt: TGTGCCAGCAGCGAAGGGACAGGTGTGTACGAGCAGTACTTC; cdr3_aa: CASSEGTGVYEQYF
d_call: -; v_call: TRBV12-3/TRBV12-4; clone_size: few; j_call: TRBJ2-3; cdr3_nt: TGTGCCAGCAGTTTCGGCAGCACTAGCACAGATACGCAGTATTTT; cdr3_aa: CASSFGSTSTDTQYF
d_call: TRBD2; v_call: TRBV27; clone_size: -; j_call: TRBJ2-3; cdr3_nt: TGTGCCTGCAGTCCCGGACTAGCGGGGCACACAGATACGCAGTATTTT; cdr3_aa: CACSPGLAGHTDTQYF
d_call: TRBD1; v_call: TRBV29-1; clone_size: many; j_call: TRBJ2-7; cdr3_nt: TGCAGCGCCCTAAAGCCAGGGGGCTGGCCTCGGGAGCAGTACTTC; cdr3_aa: CSALKPGGWPREQYF
d_call: TRBD1; v_call: TRBV5-5; clone_size: -; j_call: TRBJ2-2; cdr3_nt: TGTGCCAGCAGCTTTGGCGTCGGGACAGGGGTCACCGGGGAGCTGTTTTTT; cdr3_aa: CASSFGVGTGVTGELFF
d_call: TRBD1; v_call: TRBV19; clone_size: -; j_call: TRBJ2-7; cdr3_nt: TGTGCCAGTAGTACCCCTATGGGACAGCTCTACGAGCAGTACTTC; cdr3_aa: CASSTPMGQLYEQYF
d_call: -; v_call: TRBV20-1; clone_size: many; j_call: TRBJ2-3; cdr3_nt: TGCAGTGCCTGGGAGGCAGATACGCAGTATTTT; cdr3_aa: CSAWEADTQYF
d_call: -; v_call: TRBV12-3/TRBV12-4; clone_size: many; j_call: TRBJ1-1; cdr3_nt: TGTGCCAGCAGTTTCATACTAGACAGCACTGAAGCTTTCTTT; cdr3_aa: CASSFILDSTEAFF
d_call: -; v_call: TRBV24-1; clone_size: few; j_call: TRBJ2-1; cdr3_nt: TGTGCCACCAGTGATTATAGTTACAATGAGCAGTTCTTC; cdr3_aa: CATSDYSYNEQFF
d_call: -; v_call: TRBV10-3; clone_size: few; j_call: TRBJ2-7; cdr3_nt: TGTGCCACCGCGATGAACGAGAGGGACGAGCAGTACTTC; cdr3_aa: CATAMNERDEQYF
d_call: -; v_call: TRBV28; clone_size: -; j_call: TRBJ2-7; cdr3_nt: TGTGCCGGCAGTCGCCCCGTGAGGGGGGACTCCTACGAGCAGTACTTC; cdr3_aa: CAGSRPVRGDSYEQYF
d_call: -; v_call: TRBV7-2; clone_size: -; j_call: TRBJ1-1; cdr3_nt: TGTGCCAGCAGCTGGCCGTCGTGGGGTGAAGCTTTCTTT; cdr3_aa: CASSWPSWGEAFF
d_call: -; v_call: TRBV24-1; clone_size: -; j_call: TRBJ2-1; cdr3_nt: TGTGCCACCAGTGACGAAGGGCCCGAAGGAGGGGAAGGGCAGTTCTTC; cdr3_aa: CATSDEGPEGGEGQFF
d_call: TRBD1; v_call: TRBV7-9; clone_size: -; j_call: TRBJ2-7; cdr3_nt: TGTGCCAGCAGCTTGACGAGGGGCAGGGGGCTATACGAGCAGTACTTC; cdr3_aa: CASSLTRGRGLYEQYF
d_call: -; v_call: TRBV28; clone_size: many; j_call: TRBJ2-1; cdr3_nt: TGTGCCAGCAGGCCGCGGACTGCCAATGAGCAGTTCTTC; cdr3_aa: CASRPRTANEQFF
d_call: -; v_call: TRBV12-5; clone_size: many; j_call: TRBJ1-2; cdr3_nt: TGTGCTAGTGGTTTGGCCCCAATTTACACCTTC; cdr3_aa: CASGLAPIYTF
d_call: -; v_call: TRBV2; clone_size: many; j_call: TRBJ2-7; cdr3_nt: TGTGCCAGCAGTGTCTACGGGAGCTACGAGCAGTACTTC; cdr3_aa: CASSVYGSYEQYF
d_call: -; v_call: TRBV7-9; clone_size: many; j_call: TRBJ2-5; cdr3_nt: TGTGCCAGCAGCTTCGGCTACCCAGAGACCCAGTACTTC; cdr3_aa: CASSFGYPETQYF
d_call: TRBD2; v_call: TRBV27; clone_size: -; j_call: TRBJ2-1; cdr3_nt: TGTGCCAGCAGTTTAGTACTAGCGGGATTAAGCTCCCACAATGAGCAGTTCTTC; cdr3_aa: CASSLVLAGLSSHNEQFF
d_call: TRBD2; v_call: TRBV20-1; clone_size: -; j_call: TRBJ2-7; cdr3_nt: TGCAGTGCTCCCAACCCCCCCCTGCGCGGGAGACGATACGAGCAGTACTTC; cdr3_aa: CSAPNPPLRGRRYEQYF
d_call: -; v_call: TRBV5-5; clone_size: many; j_call: TRBJ2-1; cdr3_nt: TGTGCCAGCAGCTTGCCACCCGGAGGTAATGAGCAGTTCTTC; cdr3_aa: CASSLPPGGNEQFF
d_call: -; v_call: TRBV6-6; clone_size: -; j_call: TRBJ1-2; cdr3_nt: TGTGCCAGCAGTTCCACAGGCTTGGATGGCTACACCTTC; cdr3_aa: CASSSTGLDGYTF
d_call: -; v_call: TRBV6-5; clone_size: many; j_call: TRBJ2-5; cdr3_nt: TGTGCCAGCAGTTACTCGGTGGTAGGAGAGACCCAGTACTTC; cdr3_aa: CASSYSVVGETQYF
d_call: TRBD2; v_call: TRBV6-5; clone_size: -; j_call: TRBJ2-1; cdr3_nt: TGTGCCAGCAGTTTCCTAGCGGGAGGTATAGATGAGCAGTTCTTC; cdr3_aa: CASSFLAGGIDEQFF
d_call: -; v_call: TRBV10-3; clone_size: many; j_call: TRBJ2-1; cdr3_nt: TGTGCCATCAGTGAGGGAATGAACAATGAGCAGTTCTTC; cdr3_aa: CAISEGMNNEQFF
d_call: -; v_call: TRBV29-1; clone_size: many; j_call: TRBJ2-7; cdr3_nt: TGCAGCGTTGAATCAGCGGGCAGGTACTACGAGCAGTACTTC; cdr3_aa: CSVESAGRYYEQYF
d_call: -; v_call: TRBV10-3; clone_size: few; j_call: TRBJ1-2; cdr3_nt: TGTGCCATCAGTGAGGCGGACACCACTGGCTACACCTTC; cdr3_aa: CAISEADTTGYTF
d_call: -; v_call: TRBV21-1; clone_size: many; j_call: TRBJ2-5; cdr3_nt: TGTGCCAGCACACCTAGGGGGCCGTCACAAGAGACCCAGTACTTC; cdr3_aa: CASTPRGPSQETQYF
d_call: TRBD1; v_call: TRBV7-2; clone_size: many; j_call: TRBJ1-5; cdr3_nt: TGTGCCAGCAGCTTAGCGCAAGAAAAACAGGGGAATCAGCCCCAGCATTTT; cdr3_aa: CASSLAQEKQGNQPQHF
d_call: TRBD1; v_call: TRBV30; clone_size: many; j_call: TRBJ2-5; cdr3_nt: TGTGCCGGGACTTCCGGACAGGGGGCTGAGACCCAGTACTTC; cdr3_aa: CAGTSGQGAETQYF
d_call: -; v_call: TRBV12-3/TRBV12-4; clone_size: -; j_call: TRBJ1-4; cdr3_nt: TGTGCCAGCAGTTTGGAGACTCCTCCAGCGGAAAAACTGTCTTTT; cdr3_aa: CASSLETPPAEKLSF
d_call: -; v_call: TRBV7-6; clone_size: -; j_call: TRBJ1-1; cdr3_nt: TGTGCCAGCAGTTCGGCCGCCCTAGGGGACACTGAAGCTTTCTTT; cdr3_aa: CASSSAALGDTEAFF
d_call: -; v_call: TRBV29-1; clone_size: many; j_call: TRBJ1-2; cdr3_nt: TGCAGCGTTGCGGCTAACTATGGCTACACCTTC; cdr3_aa: CSVAANYGYTF
d_call: TRBD1; v_call: TRBV7-9; clone_size: -; j_call: TRBJ2-1; cdr3_nt: TGTGCCAGCAGCGAACAGGGGTTGGTTGCCTACAATGAGCAGTTCTTC; cdr3_aa: CASSEQGLVAYNEQFF
d_call: TRBD1; v_call: TRBV15; clone_size: -; j_call: TRBJ2-1; cdr3_nt: TGTGCCACCAGCAACCGGGACAGGAACTACAATGAGCAGTTCTTC; cdr3_aa: CATSNRDRNYNEQFF
d_call: -; v_call: TRBV4-1; clone_size: -; j_call: TRBJ1-5; cdr3_nt: TGCGCCCGCCGCCCCCTACCCGCTTATAGCAATCCGCCCCCGCATTTT; cdr3_aa: CARRPLPAYSNPPPHF
d_call: -; v_call: TRBV4-3; clone_size: many; j_call: TRBJ2-3; cdr3_nt: TGCGCCAGCAGCCAAGATATTGGCAGCACAGATACGCAGTATTTT; cdr3_aa: CASSQDIGSTDTQYF
d_call: -; v_call: TRBV7-6; clone_size: many; j_call: TRBJ1-1; cdr3_nt: TGTGCCAGCAGCTTAGGTTTCGGGAACACTGAAGCTTTCTTT; cdr3_aa: CASSLGFGNTEAFF
d_call: -; v_call: TRBV30; clone_size: few; j_call: TRBJ1-5; cdr3_nt: TGTGCCTGGAGTGTAGGGGGGGCAGGTCAGCCCCAGCATTTT; cdr3_aa: CAWSVGGAGQPQHF
d_call: -; v_call: TRBV7-2; clone_size: few; j_call: TRBJ2-7; cdr3_nt: TGTGCCAGCAGCCCCCATCTCTGGGGCTCCTACGAGCAGTACTTC; cdr3_aa: CASSPHLWGSYEQYF
d_call: TRBD1; v_call: TRBV12-3/TRBV12-4; clone_size: -; j_call: TRBJ1-1; cdr3_nt: TGTGCCAGCAACGACAGGGGGGGGCTGAACACTGAAGCTTTCTTT; cdr3_aa: CASNDRGGLNTEAFF
d_call: -; v_call: TRBV20-1; clone_size: few; j_call: TRBJ2-7; cdr3_nt: TGCAGTGCTAGAGATCGGGGCTTGGCTTACGAGCAGTACTTC; cdr3_aa: CSARDRGLAYEQYF
d_call: -; v_call: TRBV7-9; clone_size: many; j_call: TRBJ1-2; cdr3_nt: TGTGCCAGCGACACATCCAGTAGAGATGGCTACACCTTC; cdr3_aa: CASDTSSRDGYTF
d_call: -; v_call: TRBV7-2; clone_size: many; j_call: TRBJ1-2; cdr3_nt: TGTGCCAGCAACCAGAGGAGGGACTATGGCTACACCTTC; cdr3_aa: CASNQRRDYGYTF
d_call: -; v_call: TRBV6-2/TRBV6-3; clone_size: few; j_call: TRBJ1-1; cdr3_nt: TGTGCCAGCAGTTACCGCCAGCTGAACACTGAAGCTTTCTTT; cdr3_aa: CASSYRQLNTEAFF